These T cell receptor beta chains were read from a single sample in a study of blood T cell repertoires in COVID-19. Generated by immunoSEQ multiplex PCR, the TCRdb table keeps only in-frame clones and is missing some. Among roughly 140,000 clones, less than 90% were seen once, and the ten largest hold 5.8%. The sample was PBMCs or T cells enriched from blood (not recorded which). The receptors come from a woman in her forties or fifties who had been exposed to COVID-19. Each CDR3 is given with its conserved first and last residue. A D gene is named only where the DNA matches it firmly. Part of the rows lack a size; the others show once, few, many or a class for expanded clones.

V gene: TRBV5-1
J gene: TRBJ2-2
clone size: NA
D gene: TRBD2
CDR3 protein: CASSSDGLVTGELFF
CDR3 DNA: TGCGCCAGCAGCTCAGACGGACTAGTCACCGGGGAGCTGTTTTTT

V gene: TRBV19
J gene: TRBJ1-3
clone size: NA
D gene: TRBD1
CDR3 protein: CASRRTGGFGNTIYF
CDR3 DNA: TGTGCCAGTCGCAGGACAGGGGGCTTTGGAAACACCATATATTTT

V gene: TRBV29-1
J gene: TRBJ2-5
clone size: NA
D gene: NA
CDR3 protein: CSAGSLNSKGAQYF
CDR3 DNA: TGCAGCGCAGGGTCCCTCAACTCTAAGGGGGCCCAGTACTTC

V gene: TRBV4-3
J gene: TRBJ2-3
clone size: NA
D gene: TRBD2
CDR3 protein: CASSQAGGAADTQYF
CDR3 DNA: TGCGCCAGCAGCCAAGCGGGGGGGGCCGCAGATACGCAGTATTTT

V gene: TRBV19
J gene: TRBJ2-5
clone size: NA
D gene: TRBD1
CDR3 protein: CASSRSGTGQETQYF
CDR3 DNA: TGTGCCAGTAGTAGGTCCGGGACAGGGCAAGAGACCCAGTACTTC

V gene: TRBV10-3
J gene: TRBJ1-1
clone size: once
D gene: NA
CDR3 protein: CAISESLGEGSVAFF
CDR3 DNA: TGTGCCATCAGTGAGTCGTTGGGGGAGGGGTCAGTAGCTTTCTTT

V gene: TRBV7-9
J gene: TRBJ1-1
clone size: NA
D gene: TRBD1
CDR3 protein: CASSSTGALNTEAFF
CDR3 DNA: TGTGCCAGCAGCTCCACAGGGGCCCTGAACACTGAAGCTTTCTTT

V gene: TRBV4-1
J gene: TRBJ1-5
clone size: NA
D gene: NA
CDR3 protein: CATITGKVPYPQHF
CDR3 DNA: TGCGCCACCATAACCGGGAAGGTACCCTACCCCCAGCATTTT

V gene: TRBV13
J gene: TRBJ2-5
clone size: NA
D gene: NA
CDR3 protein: CASSPLAGPETQYF
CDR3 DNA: TGTGCCAGCAGTCCCTTGGCGGGACCTGAGACCCAGTACTTC

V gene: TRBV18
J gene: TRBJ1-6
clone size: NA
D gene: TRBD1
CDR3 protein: CASSPAQGGYSPLHF
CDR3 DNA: TGTGCCAGCTCACCAGCACAGGGGGGGTATTCACCCCTCCACTTT

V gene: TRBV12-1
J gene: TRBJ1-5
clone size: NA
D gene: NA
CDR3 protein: CASSFARGPYQPQHF
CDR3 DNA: TGTGCCAGTAGCTTTGCAAGGGGGCCTTATCAGCCCCAGCATTTT

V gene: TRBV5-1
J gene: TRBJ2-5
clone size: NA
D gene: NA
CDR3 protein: CASSLEVEARGRGETQYF
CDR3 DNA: TGCGCCAGCAGCTTGGAAGTAGAGGCCCGAGGGAGAGGAGAGACCCAGTACTTC

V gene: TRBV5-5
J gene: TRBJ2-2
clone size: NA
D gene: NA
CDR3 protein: CASSSGESYGELFF
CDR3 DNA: TGTGCCAGCAGCTCCGGGGAGTCGTACGGGGAGCTGTTTTTT

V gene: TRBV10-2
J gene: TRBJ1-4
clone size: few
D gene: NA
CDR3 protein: CASSVWGGGEKLFF
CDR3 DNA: TGCGCCAGCAGTGTCTGGGGCGGGGGGGAAAAACTGTTTTTT

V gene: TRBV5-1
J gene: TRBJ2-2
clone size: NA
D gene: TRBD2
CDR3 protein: CASSFGGDPGELFF
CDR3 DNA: TGCGCCAGCAGCTTTGGGGGGGATCCCGGGGAGCTGTTTTTT

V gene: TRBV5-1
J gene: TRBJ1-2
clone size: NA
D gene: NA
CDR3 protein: CASSLQIMDYGYTF
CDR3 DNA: TGCGCCAGCAGCTTACAGATAATGGACTATGGCTACACCTTC

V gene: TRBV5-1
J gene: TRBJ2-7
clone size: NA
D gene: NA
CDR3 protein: CASSLAQGGGEQYF
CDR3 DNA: TGCGCCAGCAGCTTGGCTCAGGGGGGTGGCGAGCAGTACTTC